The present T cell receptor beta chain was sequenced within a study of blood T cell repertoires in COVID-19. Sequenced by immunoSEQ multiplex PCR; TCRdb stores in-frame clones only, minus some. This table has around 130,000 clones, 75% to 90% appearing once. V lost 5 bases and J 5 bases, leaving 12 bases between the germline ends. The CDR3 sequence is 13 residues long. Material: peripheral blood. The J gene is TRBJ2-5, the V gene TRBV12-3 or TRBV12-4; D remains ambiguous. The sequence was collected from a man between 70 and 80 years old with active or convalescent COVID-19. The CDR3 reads CASSPYTGETQYF. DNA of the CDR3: TGTGCCAGCAGTCCCTATACCGGGGAGACCCAGTACTTC.